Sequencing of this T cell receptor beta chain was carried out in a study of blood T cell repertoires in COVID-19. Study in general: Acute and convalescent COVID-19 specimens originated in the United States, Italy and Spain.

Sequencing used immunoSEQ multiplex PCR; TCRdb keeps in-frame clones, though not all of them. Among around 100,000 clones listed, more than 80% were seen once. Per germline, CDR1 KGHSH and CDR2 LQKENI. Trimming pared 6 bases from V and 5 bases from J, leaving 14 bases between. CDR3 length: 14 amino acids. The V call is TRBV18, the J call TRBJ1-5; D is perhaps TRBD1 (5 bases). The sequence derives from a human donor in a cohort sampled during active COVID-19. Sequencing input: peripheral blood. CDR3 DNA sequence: TGTGCCAGCTCTTCGACAGATCGGGATCAGCCCCAGCATTTT. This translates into CASSSTDRDQPQHF. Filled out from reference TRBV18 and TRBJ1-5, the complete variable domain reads NAGVMQNPRHLVRRRGQEARLRCSPMKGHSHVYWYRQLPEEGLKFMVYLQKENIIDESGMPKERFSAEFPKEGPSILRIQQVVRGDSAAYFCASSSTDRDQPQHFGDGTRLSIL.